This entry lists 7 T cell receptor beta chains sequenced from one sample in a study of cytomegalovirus exposure and HLA in healthy donors. Primers included in the PCR were 60 Vbeta and 13 Jbeta primers. Clones were sequenced by immunoSEQ multiplex PCR, and TCRdb holds only the in-frame ones, with some missing. The sample consists of about 140,000 clones, roughly 85% of them appearing once. The material sequenced was PBMCs. The receptor set was obtained from a male donor in good health and CMV-seronegative.

This chain connects TRBV5-4 to TRBJ1-1, with 7 nucleotides matching TRBD1. The CDR3 loop spans 15 amino acids. Germline assignment: CDR1 SGHNT and CDR2 YYREEE (reference sequence). J was trimmed by 2 bases and V by 3 bases; bases with no gene match: 7. CDR3: CASSSPGQLNTEAFF. In DNA form, the CDR3 reads TGTGCCAGCAGCTCCCCGGGACAGCTAAACACTGAAGCTTTCTTT. The variable domain in full, completed from reference TRBV5-4 and TRBJ1-1, reads ETGVTQSPTHLIKTRGQQVTLRCSSQSGHNTVSWYQQALGQGPQFIFQYYREEENGRGNFPPRFSGLQFPNYSSELNVNALELDDSALYLCASSSPGQLNTEAFFGQGTRLTVV.

This clone was found once. Compared with germline, one end of the junction differs, possibly owing to a read error. The chain recombines TRBV7-9 with TRBJ2-3; TRBD1 aligns across 7 bases. The V gene's germline CDR1 is SEHNR and CDR2 FQNEAQ (reference sequence). This CDR3 contains 14 residues. CDR3 DNA sequence: TGTTCCAGCAGCTCCCCACAGGGGAGAGATACGCAGTATTTT. It specifies CSSSSPQGRDTQYF.

The chain combines TRBV7-3 with TRBJ2-1, with 11 bases identical to TRBD1. J lost 13 bases, V lost 5 bases, and 7 bases had no gene match. CDR1 is SGHTA, CDR2 FQGTGA, per germline. The CDR3 has 13 amino acids. CDR3 nucleotide sequence: TGTGCCAGCAGCGCCCGGGACAGGGGGGATCAGTTCTTC. It codes for CASSARDRGDQFF.

A few counts support this clone. The gene calls are TRBV28 and TRBJ2-3; TRBD1 is a possible D gene (5 bases). Trimming pared 5 bases from V and 2 bases from J, leaving 11 bases between. This CDR3 region has 14 residues. The V gene's germline CDR1 is MDHEN and CDR2 SYDVKM. CDR3 DNA: TGTGCCAGCAGTACAGGAGAGAACACAGATACGCAGTATTTT. Amino acids: CASSTGENTDTQYF.

V is TRBV5-1 and J is TRBJ1-1; perhaps TRBD1 as D (6 bases). This CDR3 region has 14 residues. CDR1 is SGHRS, CDR2 YFSETQ, per germline. Trimming cost V 0 bases and J 5 bases, with 11 bases left between them. The CDR3 coding sequence is TGCGCCAGCAGCTTGGAAGGGGGATTTACTGAAGCTTTCTTT. Its protein product is CASSLEGGFTEAFF.

This clone showed up just once. The CDR3 sequence is CASSLWPGPLRDNSPLHF. DNA for the CDR3: TGTGCCAGCAGCTTGTGGCCAGGTCCCCTCCGAGATAATTCACCCCTCCACTTT. This rearrangement joins TRBV7-6 to TRBJ1-6; D is ambiguous. Germline V gives CDR1 SGHVS, CDR2 FNYEAQ. The CDR3 sequence is 18 residues long. Trimming shortened V by 3 bases and J by 5 bases, and 20 bases separated the two germline ends.

This chain uses TRBV9 with TRBJ2-3, with D perhaps TRBD2 (5 bases). V was cut by 1 base and J by 8 bases, with 5 bases left in between. The germline V gene encodes CDR1 SGDLS and CDR2 YYNGEE. The CDR3 contains 11 residues. CDR3 sequence (DNA): TGTGCCAGCAGCGTAAGCGGTACGCAGTATTTT. Translating gives CASSVSGTQYF.